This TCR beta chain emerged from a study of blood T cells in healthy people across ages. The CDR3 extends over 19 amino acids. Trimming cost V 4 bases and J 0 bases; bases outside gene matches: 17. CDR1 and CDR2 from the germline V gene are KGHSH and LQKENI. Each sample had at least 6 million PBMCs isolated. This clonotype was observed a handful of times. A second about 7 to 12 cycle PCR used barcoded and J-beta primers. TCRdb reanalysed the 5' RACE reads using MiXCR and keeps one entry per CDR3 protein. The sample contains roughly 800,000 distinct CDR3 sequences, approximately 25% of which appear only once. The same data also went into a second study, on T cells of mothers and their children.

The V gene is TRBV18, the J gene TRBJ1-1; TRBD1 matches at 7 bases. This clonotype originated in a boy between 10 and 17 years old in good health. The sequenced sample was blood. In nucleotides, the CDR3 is TGTGCCAGCTCACATTCACTTCCGACTACAGGGGATATGAACACTGAAGCTTTCTTT. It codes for CASSHSLPTTGDMNTEAFF.